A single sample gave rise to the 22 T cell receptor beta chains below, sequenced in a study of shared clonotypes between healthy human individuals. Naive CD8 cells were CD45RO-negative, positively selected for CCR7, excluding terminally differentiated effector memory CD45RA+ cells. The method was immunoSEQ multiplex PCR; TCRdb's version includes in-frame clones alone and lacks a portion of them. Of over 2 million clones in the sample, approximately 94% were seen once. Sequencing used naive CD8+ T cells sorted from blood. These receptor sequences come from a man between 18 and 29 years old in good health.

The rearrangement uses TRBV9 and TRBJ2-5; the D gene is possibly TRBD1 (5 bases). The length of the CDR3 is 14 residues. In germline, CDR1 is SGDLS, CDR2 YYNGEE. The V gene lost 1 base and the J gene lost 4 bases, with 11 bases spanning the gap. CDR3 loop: CASSVKGAAETQYF. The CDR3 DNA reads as TGTGCCAGCAGCGTAAAAGGGGCTGCAGAGACCCAGTACTTC.

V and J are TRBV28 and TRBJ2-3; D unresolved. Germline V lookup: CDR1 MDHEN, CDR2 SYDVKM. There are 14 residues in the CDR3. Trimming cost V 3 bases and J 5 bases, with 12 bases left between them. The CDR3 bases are TGTGCCAGCAGTTTCGGCAGGCCGGTAGATACGCAGTATTTT. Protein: CASSFGRPVDTQYF.

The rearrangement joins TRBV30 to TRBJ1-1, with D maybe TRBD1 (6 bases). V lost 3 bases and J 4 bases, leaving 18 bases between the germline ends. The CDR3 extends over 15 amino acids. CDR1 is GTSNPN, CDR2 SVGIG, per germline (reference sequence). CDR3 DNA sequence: TGTGCCTGGAGCTTGACAGGTTATGAGAGCACTGAAGCTTTCTTT. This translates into CAWSLTGYESTEAFF. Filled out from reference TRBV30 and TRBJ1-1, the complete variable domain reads SQTIHQWPATLVQPVGSPLSLECTVEGTSNPNLYWYRQAAGRGLQLLFYSVGIGQISSEVPQNLSASRPQDRQFILSSKKLLLSDSGFYLCAWSLTGYESTEAFFGQGTRLTVV.

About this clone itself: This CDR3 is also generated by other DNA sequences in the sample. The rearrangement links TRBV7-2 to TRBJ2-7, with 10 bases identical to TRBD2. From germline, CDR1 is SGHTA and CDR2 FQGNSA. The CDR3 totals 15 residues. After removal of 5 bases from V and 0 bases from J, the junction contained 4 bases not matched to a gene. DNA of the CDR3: TGTGCCAGCAGCACTCTAGCGGGAGTCTCCTACGAGCAGTACTTC. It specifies CASSTLAGVSYEQYF.

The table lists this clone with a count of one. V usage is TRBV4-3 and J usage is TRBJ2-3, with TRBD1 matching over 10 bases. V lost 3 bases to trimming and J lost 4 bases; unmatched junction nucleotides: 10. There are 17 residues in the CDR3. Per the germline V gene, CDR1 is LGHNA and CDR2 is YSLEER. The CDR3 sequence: CASSQDRQGAFADTQYF. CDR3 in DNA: TGCGCCAGCAGCCAGGACCGACAGGGGGCATTTGCAGATACGCAGTATTTT.

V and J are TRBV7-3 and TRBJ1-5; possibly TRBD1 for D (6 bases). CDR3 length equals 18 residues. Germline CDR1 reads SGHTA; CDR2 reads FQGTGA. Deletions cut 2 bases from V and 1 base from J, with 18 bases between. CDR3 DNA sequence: TGTGCCAGCAGCTTACCCCGGGACCTAGGGGGGAGCAATCAGCCCCAGCATTTT. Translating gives CASSLPRDLGGSNQPQHF.

CDR3 protein: CASSEADGPGYTF. The DNA for the CDR3 is TGTGCCAGCAGTGAAGCGGACGGGCCTGGCTACACCTTC. V usage is TRBV6-1 and J usage is TRBJ1-2; D remains ambiguous. V lost 0 bases and J 7 bases, leaving 9 bases between the germline ends. The length of the CDR3 is 13 residues. CDR1 and CDR2 (germline): MNHNS, SASEGT.

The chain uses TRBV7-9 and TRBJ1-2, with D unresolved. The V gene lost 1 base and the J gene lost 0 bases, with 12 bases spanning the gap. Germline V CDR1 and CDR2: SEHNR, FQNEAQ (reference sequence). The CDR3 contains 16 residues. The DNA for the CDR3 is TGTGCCAGCAGCTTAGGCGGATTACGGGCTAACTATGGCTACACCTTC. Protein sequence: CASSLGGLRANYGYTF.

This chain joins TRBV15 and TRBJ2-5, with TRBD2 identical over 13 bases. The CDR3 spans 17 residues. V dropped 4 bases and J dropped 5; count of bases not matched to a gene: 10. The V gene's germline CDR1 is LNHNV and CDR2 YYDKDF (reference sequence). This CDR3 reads CATSTQAGLAGDETQYF. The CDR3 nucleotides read TGTGCCACCAGCACCCAAGCCGGACTAGCGGGAGATGAGACCCAGTACTTC.

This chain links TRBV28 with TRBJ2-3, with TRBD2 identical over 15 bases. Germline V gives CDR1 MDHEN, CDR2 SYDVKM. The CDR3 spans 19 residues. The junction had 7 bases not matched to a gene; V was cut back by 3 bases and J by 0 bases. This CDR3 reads CASSFWTSGGETSTDTQYF. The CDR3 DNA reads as TGTGCCAGCAGTTTCTGGACTAGCGGGGGGGAAACTAGCACAGATACGCAGTATTTT.

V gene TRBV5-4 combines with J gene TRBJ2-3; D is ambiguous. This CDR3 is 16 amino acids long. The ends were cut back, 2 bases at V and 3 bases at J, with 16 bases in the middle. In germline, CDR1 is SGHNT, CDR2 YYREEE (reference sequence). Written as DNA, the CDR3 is TGTGCCAGCAGCTTAGTACTCGAACCACTTACAGATACGCAGTATTTT. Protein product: CASSLVLEPLTDTQYF.

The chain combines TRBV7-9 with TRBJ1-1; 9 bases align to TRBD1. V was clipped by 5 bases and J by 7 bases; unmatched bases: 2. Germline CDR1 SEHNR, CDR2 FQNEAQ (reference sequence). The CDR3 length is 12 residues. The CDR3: CASSQDRGEAFF. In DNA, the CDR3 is TGTGCCAGCAGCCAGGACAGGGGTGAAGCTTTCTTT.

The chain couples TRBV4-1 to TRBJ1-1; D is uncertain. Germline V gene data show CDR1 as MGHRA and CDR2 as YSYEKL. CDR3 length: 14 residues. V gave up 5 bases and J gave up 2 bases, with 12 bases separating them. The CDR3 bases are TGCGCCAGCAGCGAACGGGGTCTAAACACTGAAGCTTTCTTT. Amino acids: CASSERGLNTEAFF.

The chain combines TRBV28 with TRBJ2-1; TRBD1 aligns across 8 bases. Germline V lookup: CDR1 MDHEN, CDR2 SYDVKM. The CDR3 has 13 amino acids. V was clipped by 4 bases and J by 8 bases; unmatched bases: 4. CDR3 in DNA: TGTGCCAGCAGTTCATCAGGGGGCGATGAGCAGTTCTTC. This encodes CASSSSGGDEQFF. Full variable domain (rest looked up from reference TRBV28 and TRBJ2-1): DVKVTQSSRYLVKRTGEKVFLECVQDMDHENMFWYRQDPGLGLRLIYFSYDVKMKEKGDIPEGYSVSREKKERFSLILESASTNQTSMYLCASSSSGGDEQFFGPGTRLTVL.

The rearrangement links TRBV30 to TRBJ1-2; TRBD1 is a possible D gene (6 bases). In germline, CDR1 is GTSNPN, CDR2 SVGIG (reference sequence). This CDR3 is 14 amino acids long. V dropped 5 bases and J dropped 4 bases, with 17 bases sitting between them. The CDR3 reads CAWDNSGVFYGYTF. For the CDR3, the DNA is TGTGCCTGGGACAACTCAGGGGTGTTCTATGGCTACACCTTC.

CDR3: CAWSLGPLSYF. The CDR3, as DNA: TGTGCCTGGAGTTTGGGACCACTCTCGTACTTC. The chain combines TRBV30 with TRBJ2-7; D may match TRBD1 or TRBD2 (5 bases each). Germline values: CDR1 GTSNPN, CDR2 SVGIG (reference sequence). The CDR3 is made up of 11 amino acids. V was pared by 2 bases and J by 12 bases, with 14 bases between.

CDR3 region: CASSYSTGNQPQHF. CDR3 coding DNA: TGTGCCAGCAGTTACTCGACAGGGAATCAGCCCCAGCATTTT. The genes are TRBV6-5 and TRBJ1-5, with 7 bases matching TRBD1. The ends lost 0 bases at V and 4 bases at J; junction bases unmatched: 0. This CDR3 comprises 14 residues. Germline V gene lookup returns CDR1 MNHEY and CDR2 SVGAGI.

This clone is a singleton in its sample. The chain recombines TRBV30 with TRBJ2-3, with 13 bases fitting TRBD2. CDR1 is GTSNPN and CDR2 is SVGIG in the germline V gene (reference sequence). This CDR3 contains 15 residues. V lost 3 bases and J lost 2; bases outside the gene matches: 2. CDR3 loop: CAWRGLAGHTDTQYF. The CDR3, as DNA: TGTGCCTGGAGGGGACTAGCGGGACACACAGATACGCAGTATTTT.

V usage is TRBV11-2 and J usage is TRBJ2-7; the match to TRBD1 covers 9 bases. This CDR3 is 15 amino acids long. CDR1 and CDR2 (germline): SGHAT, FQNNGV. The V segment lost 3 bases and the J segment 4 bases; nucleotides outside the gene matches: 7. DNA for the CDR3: TGTGCCAGCAGCTTTTTGACAGGGGGGTTGTACGAGCAGTACTTC. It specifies CASSFLTGGLYEQYF.

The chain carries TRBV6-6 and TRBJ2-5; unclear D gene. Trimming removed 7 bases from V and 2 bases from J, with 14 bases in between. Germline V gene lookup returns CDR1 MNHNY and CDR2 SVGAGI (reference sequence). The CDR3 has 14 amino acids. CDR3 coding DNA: TGTGCCAGCACCCCAGTCGGGTCTCAAGAGACCCAGTACTTC. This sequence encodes CASTPVGSQETQYF.

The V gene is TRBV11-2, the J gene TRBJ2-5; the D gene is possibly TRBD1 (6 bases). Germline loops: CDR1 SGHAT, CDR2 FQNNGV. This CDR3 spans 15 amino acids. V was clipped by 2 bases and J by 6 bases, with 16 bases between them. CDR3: CASSLIQQGGQTQYF. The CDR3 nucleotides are TGTGCCAGCAGCTTAATACAACAGGGCGGGCAGACCCAGTACTTC.

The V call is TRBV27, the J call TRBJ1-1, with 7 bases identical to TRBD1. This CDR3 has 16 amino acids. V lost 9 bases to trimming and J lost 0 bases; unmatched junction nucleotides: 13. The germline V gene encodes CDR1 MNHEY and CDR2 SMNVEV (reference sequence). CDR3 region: CASCAGTAKMNTEAFF. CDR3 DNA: TGTGCCAGTTGCGCTGGGACAGCCAAAATGAACACTGAAGCTTTCTTT.